The 10 T cell receptor beta chains given below trace back to one sample, sequenced in a study of early T cells in non-severe SARS-CoV-2 infection. TCRdb independently ran MiXCR on the 5' RACE reads; one entry per CDR3 protein. Among tens of thousands of distinct CDR3 sequences listed, 8% to 9% were seen once. Sequencing input: whole blood. These receptor sequences come from an adult who was a healthcare worker with PCR-confirmed SARS-CoV-2 infection or an uninfected control (not recorded which).

The sample holds a few counts of this clonotype. The chain couples TRBV29-1 to TRBJ2-3, with 7 bases identical to TRBD2. The CDR3 contains 14 residues. CDR1 SQVTM and CDR2 ANQGSEA come from the germline V gene. V was pared by 3 bases and J by 0 bases, with 3 bases of the junction left unmatched. In nucleotides, the CDR3 is TGCAGCGTTGAGGCTAGCGGTAGCACAGATACGCAGTATTTT. This gives the protein CSVEASGSTDTQYF.

This clonotype was seen ten or more times. V and J are TRBV20-1 and TRBJ1-2; no firm D call. CDR3 size: 11 residues. Per the germline V gene, CDR1 is DFQATT and CDR2 is SNEGSKA (reference sequence). V was clipped by 2 bases and J by 6 bases, with 7 bases between them. This CDR3 is CSARILHGYTF. The CDR3, as DNA: TGCAGTGCTAGAATTCTCCATGGCTACACCTTC.

This clonotype was detected many times. The chain carries TRBV5-1 and TRBJ1-1, with D possibly being TRBD1 (5 bases). V lost 0 bases to trimming and J lost 8 bases, with 11 bases between them. The CDR3 sequence is 13 residues long. Per the germline V gene, CDR1 is SGHRS and CDR2 is YFSETQ. In DNA form, the CDR3 reads TGCGCCAGCAGCTTGGGGTTTAGGGACGAAGCTTTCTTT. Translation: CASSLGFRDEAFF.

The rearrangement joins TRBV5-6 to TRBJ2-7; 7 bases fit TRBD1. V lost 3 bases and J lost 3; bases outside the gene matches: 9. There are 15 residues in the CDR3. CDR1 and CDR2 from the germline V gene are SGHDT and YYEEEE. For the CDR3, the DNA is TGTGCCAGCAGCTCAAACAGGGGCTACATCTACGAGCAGTACTTC. Protein: CASSSNRGYIYEQYF.

This clonotype was detected only a few times. The gene calls are TRBV4-1 and TRBJ2-2; D ambiguous. Germline V CDR1 and CDR2: MGHRA, YSYEKL. Between the trimmed V and J ends, which lost 0 bases and 6 bases, there was a span of 11 bases. The CDR3 is made up of 15 amino acids. The CDR3 sequence is CASSQEESFPGELFF. The CDR3 DNA sequence: TGCGCCAGCAGCCAAGAGGAATCCTTCCCCGGGGAGCTGTTTTTT.

This sequence joins TRBV2 and TRBJ1-4, with D maybe TRBD1 (5 bases). Germline V gene sequence: CDR1 SNHLY, CDR2 FYNNEI. V lost 5 bases and J 6 bases, leaving 16 bases between the germline ends. The CDR3 is 15 amino acids. This CDR3 reads CASSYTGTPYEKLFF. The CDR3 DNA follows: TGTGCCAGCAGTTACACCGGGACGCCGTATGAAAAACTGTTTTTT.

This clonotype was counted only a few times. The chain is built from TRBV4-1 and TRBJ2-7, with 7 nucleotides matching TRBD2. V lost 0 bases and J lost 4; bases outside the gene matches: 6. Germline lookup yields CDR1 MGHRA and CDR2 YSYEKL. The CDR3 runs 15 residues. This CDR3 reads CASSQERTRYYEQYF. The CDR3 nucleotides read TGCGCCAGCAGCCAAGAAAGGACTAGGTATTACGAGCAGTACTTC.

This clonotype was seen a handful of times. The rearrangement links TRBV11-2 to TRBJ2-1; TRBD2 aligns across 9 bases. The trim removed 5 bases at V and 6 bases at J, leaving 5 bases unmatched. Germline loops: CDR1 SGHAT, CDR2 FQNNGV. This CDR3 is 14 amino acids long. In DNA form, the CDR3 reads TGTGCCAGCAGCCCGCGGGGGGGGCCCAATGAGCAGTTCTTC. This gives the protein CASSPRGGPNEQFF.

This clonotype was seen many times. The genes are TRBV6-5 and TRBJ1-1; D is perhaps TRBD1 (5 bases). Looked up from germline, CDR1 is MNHEY and CDR2 is SVGAGI. This CDR3 has 17 residues. V was cut by 0 bases and J by 1 base, with 15 bases left in between. The CDR3 loop is CASSYSSGRKRNTEAFF. The CDR3 nucleotides read TGTGCCAGCAGTTACTCGTCAGGGAGAAAGAGGAACACTGAAGCTTTCTTT.

CDR3 nucleotide sequence: TGCAGCGTTGATCTTTTCGCGGAGTACAGGAGAGATACGCAGTATTTT. It is translated as CSVDLFAEYRRDTQYF. The V gene is TRBV29-1, the J gene TRBJ2-3, with TRBD1 as a possible D gene (5 bases). CDR3 length: 16 amino acids. The germline CDR1 and CDR2 sequences are SQVTM and ANQGSEA. V shed 3 bases and J shed 5 bases, with 21 bases lying between them.